What follows is one T cell receptor beta chain and its context. Its specificity is unknown. These data come from a study of cytotoxic CD8 clonotypes in ibrutinib-treated CLL. The germline CDR1 and CDR2 sequences are SNHLY and FYNNEI. This CDR3 region has 13 residues. V lost 10 bases and J 1 base, leaving 13 bases between the germline ends. Assay used: immunoSEQ multiplex PCR; TCRdb lists only in-frame clones, some missing. The profile covers approximately 32,000 clones, with roughly three quarters appearing a single time and about 30% taken by the ten largest. Study findings and constraints: The clonality went up when patients responded to ibrutinib and dropped back toward baseline at progression. Sustained-remission and progressing patients' sampling times differed.

The rearrangement joins TRBV2 to TRBJ1-1; unclear D gene. The sample here was PBMCs, taken before ibrutinib treatment. The clonotype originates from a human donor with chronic lymphocytic leukemia. The CDR3 DNA reads as TGTGCCACTAGTAGCCAACCGAACACTGAAGCTTTCTTT. Translation: CATSSQPNTEAFF.